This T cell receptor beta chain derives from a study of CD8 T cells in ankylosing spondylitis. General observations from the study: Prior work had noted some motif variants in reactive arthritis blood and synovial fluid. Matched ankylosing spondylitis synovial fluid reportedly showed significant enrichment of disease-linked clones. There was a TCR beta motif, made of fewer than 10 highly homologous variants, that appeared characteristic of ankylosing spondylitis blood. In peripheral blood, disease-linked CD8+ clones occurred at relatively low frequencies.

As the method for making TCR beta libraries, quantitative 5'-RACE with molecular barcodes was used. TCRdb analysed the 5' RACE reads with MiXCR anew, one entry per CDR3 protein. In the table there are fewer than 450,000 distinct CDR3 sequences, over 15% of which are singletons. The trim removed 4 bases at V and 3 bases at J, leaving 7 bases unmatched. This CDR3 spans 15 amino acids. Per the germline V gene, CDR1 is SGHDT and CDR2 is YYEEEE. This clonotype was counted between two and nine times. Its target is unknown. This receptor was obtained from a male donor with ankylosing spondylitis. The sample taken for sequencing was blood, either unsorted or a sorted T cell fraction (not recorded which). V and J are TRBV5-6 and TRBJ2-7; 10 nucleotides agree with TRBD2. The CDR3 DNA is TGTGCCAGCAGCCGCCCGGGACTAGCGAACTACGAGCAGTACTTC. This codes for CASSRPGLANYEQYF.